Sequencing of this T cell receptor beta chain was carried out in a study of blood T cell repertoires in COVID-19. The wider study: The analysed material was cDNA or gDNA that came from T cells, B-cell-depleted T cells, or PBMCs.

V lost 3 bases, J lost 3 bases, and 1 base stayed unmatched. This CDR3 has 14 amino acids. Germline V lookup: CDR1 SGDLS, CDR2 YYNGEE. Clones were read by immunoSEQ multiplex PCR, and TCRdb kept only the in-frame ones, dropping some. The table includes 90,000 to 120,000 clones, less than 80% detected once. Input material: peripheral blood. V gene TRBV9 combines with J gene TRBJ2-1; 9 bases match TRBD2. The TCR sequence derives from a man between 70 and 80 years old with active or convalescent COVID-19. CDR3 sequence reads: CASSGGRDYNEQFF. DNA for the CDR3: TGTGCCAGCAGCGGCGGGAGGGACTACAATGAGCAGTTCTTC.